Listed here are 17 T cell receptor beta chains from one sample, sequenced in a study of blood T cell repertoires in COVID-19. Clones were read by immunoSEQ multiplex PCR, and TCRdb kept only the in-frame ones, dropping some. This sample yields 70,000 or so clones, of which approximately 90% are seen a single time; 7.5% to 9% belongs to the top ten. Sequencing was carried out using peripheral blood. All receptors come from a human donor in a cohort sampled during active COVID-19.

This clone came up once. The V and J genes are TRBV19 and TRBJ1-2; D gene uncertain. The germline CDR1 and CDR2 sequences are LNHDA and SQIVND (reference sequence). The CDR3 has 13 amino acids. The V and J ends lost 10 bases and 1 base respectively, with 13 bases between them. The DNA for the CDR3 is TGTGCCACAAGTCTGGCTGGTAACTATGGCTACACCTTC. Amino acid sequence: CATSLAGNYGYTF.

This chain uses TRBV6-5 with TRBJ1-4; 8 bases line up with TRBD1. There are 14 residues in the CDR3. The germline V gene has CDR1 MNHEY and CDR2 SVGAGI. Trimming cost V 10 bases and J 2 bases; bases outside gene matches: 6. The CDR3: CATWDRTTNEKLFF. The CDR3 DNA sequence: TGTGCCACTTGGGACAGGACGACTAATGAAAAACTGTTTTTT.

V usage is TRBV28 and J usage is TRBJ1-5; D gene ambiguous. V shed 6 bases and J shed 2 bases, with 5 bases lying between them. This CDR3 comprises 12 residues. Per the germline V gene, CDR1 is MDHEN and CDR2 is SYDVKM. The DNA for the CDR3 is TGTGCCAGCAGCCGGGGCAATCAGCCCCAGCATTTT. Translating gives CASSRGNQPQHF.

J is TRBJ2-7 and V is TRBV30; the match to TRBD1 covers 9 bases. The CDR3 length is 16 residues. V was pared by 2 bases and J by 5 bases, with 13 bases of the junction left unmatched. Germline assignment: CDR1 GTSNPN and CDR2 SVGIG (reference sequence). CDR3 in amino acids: CAWSLIRDRAWDEQYF. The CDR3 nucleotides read TGTGCCTGGAGTCTCATCCGGGACAGGGCGTGGGACGAGCAGTACTTC.

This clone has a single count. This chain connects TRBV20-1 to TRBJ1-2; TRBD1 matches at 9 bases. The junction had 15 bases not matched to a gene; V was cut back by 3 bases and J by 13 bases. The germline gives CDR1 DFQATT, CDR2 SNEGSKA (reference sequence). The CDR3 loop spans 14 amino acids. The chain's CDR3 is CSASRTGGPRESTF. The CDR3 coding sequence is TGCAGTGCTAGTCGAACAGGGGGCCCCCGGGAGAGCACCTTC.

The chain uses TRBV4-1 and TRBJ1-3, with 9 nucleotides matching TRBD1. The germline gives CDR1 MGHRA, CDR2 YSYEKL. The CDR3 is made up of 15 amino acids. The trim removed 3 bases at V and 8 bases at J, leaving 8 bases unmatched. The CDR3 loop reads CASSHPGQGRDTIYF. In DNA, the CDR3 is TGCGCCAGCAGCCACCCCGGACAGGGGCGAGACACCATATATTTT.

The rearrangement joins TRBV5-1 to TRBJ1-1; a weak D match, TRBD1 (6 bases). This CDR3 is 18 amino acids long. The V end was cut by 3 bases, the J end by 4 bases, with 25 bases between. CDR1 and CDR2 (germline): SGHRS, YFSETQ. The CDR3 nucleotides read TGCGCCAGCAGCTGGGAGGGGCAGGGGCCGACAAGAGGCACTGAAGCTTTCTTT. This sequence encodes CASSWEGQGPTRGTEAFF.

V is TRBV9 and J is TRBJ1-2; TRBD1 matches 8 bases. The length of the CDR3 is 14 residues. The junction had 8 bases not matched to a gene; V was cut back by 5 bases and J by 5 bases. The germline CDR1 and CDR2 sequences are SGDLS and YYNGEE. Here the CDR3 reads CASRGQATTYGYTF. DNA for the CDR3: TGTGCCAGCAGGGGACAGGCTACGACTTATGGCTACACCTTC.

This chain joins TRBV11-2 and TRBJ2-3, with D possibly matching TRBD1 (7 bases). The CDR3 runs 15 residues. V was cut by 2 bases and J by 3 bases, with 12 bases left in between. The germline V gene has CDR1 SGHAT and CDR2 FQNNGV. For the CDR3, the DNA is TGTGCCAGCAGCTTAAGTCCAGGGGGGACAGATACGCAGTATTTT. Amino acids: CASSLSPGGTDTQYF. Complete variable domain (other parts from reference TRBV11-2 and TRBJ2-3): EAGVAQSPRYKIIEKRQSVAFWCNPISGHATLYWYQQILGQGPKLLIQFQNNGVVDDSQLPKDRFSAERLKGVDSTLKIQPAKLEDSAVYLCASSLSPGGTDTQYFGPGTRLTVL.

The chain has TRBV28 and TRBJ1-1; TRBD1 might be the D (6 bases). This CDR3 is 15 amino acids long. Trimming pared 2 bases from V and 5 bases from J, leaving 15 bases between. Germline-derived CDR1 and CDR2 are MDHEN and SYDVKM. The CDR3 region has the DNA TGTGCCAGCAGTTTACCCCTTAACAGGGTTACTGAAGCTTTCTTT. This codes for CASSLPLNRVTEAFF.

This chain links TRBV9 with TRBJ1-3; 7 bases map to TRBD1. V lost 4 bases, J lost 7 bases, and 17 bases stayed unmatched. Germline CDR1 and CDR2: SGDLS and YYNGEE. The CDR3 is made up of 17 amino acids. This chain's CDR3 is CASSSSGGGALWNTIYF. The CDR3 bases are TGTGCCAGCAGCTCCAGTGGAGGGGGCGCCTTATGGAACACCATATATTTT.

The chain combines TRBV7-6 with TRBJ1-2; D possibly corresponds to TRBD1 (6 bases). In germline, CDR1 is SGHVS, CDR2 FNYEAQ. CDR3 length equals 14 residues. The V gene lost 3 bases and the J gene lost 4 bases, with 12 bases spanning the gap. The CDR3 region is CASSFDQGLYGYTF. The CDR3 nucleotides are TGTGCCAGCAGCTTTGACCAGGGGCTCTATGGCTACACCTTC.

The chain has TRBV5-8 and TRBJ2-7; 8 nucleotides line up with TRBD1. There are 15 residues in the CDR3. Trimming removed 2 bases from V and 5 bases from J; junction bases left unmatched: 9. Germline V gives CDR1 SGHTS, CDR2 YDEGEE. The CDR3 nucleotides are TGTGCCAGCAGCTTCGACAGGGGCCGGCTGGACGAGCAGTACTTC. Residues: CASSFDRGRLDEQYF.

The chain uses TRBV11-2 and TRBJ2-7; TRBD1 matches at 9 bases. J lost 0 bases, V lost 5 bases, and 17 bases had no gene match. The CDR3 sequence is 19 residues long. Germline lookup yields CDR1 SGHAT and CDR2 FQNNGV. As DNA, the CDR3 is TGTGCCAGCAGCCTCTATCGCAGTAACAGGGGGCCTTACTCCTACGAGCAGTACTTC. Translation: CASSLYRSNRGPYSYEQYF.

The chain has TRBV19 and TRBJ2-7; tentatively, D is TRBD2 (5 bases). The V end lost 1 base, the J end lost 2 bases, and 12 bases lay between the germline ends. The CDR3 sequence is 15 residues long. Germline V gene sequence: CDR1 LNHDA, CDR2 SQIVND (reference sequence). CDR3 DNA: TGTGCCAGTAGTATAGGCCTAAGCGGCACCTACGAGCAGTACTTC. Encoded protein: CASSIGLSGTYEQYF.

Here the CDR3 reads CASGSSGANVLTF. CDR3 in DNA: TGTGCCAGCGGGAGCTCTGGGGCCAACGTCCTGACTTTC. The chain joins TRBV6-5 to TRBJ2-6; the D gene is possibly TRBD2 (5 bases). V lost 8 bases, J lost 0 bases, and 5 bases lay in between. Germline V gene sequence: CDR1 MNHEY, CDR2 SVGAGI. The CDR3 is 13 amino acids.

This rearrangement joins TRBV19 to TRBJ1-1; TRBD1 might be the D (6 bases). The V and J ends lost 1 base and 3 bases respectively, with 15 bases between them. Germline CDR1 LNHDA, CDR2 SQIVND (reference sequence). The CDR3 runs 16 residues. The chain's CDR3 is CASSIAGGKWDTEAFF. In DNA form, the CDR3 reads TGTGCCAGTAGTATAGCGGGGGGCAAGTGGGACACTGAAGCTTTCTTT.